The 21 T cell receptor beta chains below were found in one sample sequenced in a study of spatial heterogeneity in lung cancer. Time point reported: sample taken at primary tumor resection. TCRs were sequenced from unsorted whole RNA of tumor, nontumor lung or PBMC. MiXCR, run by TCRdb on the 5' RACE reads, gives a single entry per CDR3 protein. This sample yields tens of thousands of distinct CDR3 sequences, of which roughly 12% are seen a single time; under 5.5% belongs to the top ten. The sample in question was PBMCs, obtained at surgery. Every receptor here comes from a male donor with early-stage non-small cell lung cancer.

The CDR3 spells CASSTRTGRNIQYF. Written as DNA, the CDR3 is TGTGCCAGCAGCACAAGGACAGGGAGGAACATTCAGTACTTC. The chain employs TRBV5-6 and TRBJ2-4; 8 nucleotides agree with TRBD1. Per the germline V gene, CDR1 is SGHDT and CDR2 is YYEEEE. The CDR3 loop spans 14 amino acids. After removal of 4 bases from V and 7 bases from J, the junction contained 7 bases not matched to a gene.

This chain links TRBV7-2 with TRBJ2-3; 12 bases fit TRBD2. V lost 4 bases, J lost 0 bases, and 5 bases stayed unmatched. Germline CDR1 is SGHTA and CDR2 is FQGNSA. The CDR3 runs to 17 residues. In nucleotides, the CDR3 is TGTGCCAGCAGCTGGCTAGCGGGGGGGCCTAGCACAGATACGCAGTATTTT. It codes for CASSWLAGGPSTDTQYF. The full variable domain, with the rest looked up from reference TRBV7-2 and TRBJ2-3, is GAGVSQSPSNKVTEKGKDVELRCDPISGHTALYWYRQSLGQGLEFLIYFQGNSAPDKSGLPSDRFSAERTGGSVSTLTIQRTQQEDSAVYLCASSWLAGGPSTDTQYFGPGTRLTVL.

This clonotype came up a few times. This sequence joins TRBV7-2 and TRBJ2-1; 8 nucleotides agree with TRBD2. CDR3 length: 17 residues. The ends lost 0 bases at V and 9 bases at J; junction bases unmatched: 13. CDR1 SGHTA and CDR2 FQGNSA come from the germline V gene. The CDR3 DNA sequence: TGTGCCAGCAGCTTAGCAGTTCCGGGACTAGGCGGAAGTGAGCAGTTCTTC. Protein: CASSLAVPGLGGSEQFF.

Note on this clonotype: A much more abundant neighbour one base away suggests this may be a read error. The genes are TRBV3-1 and TRBJ1-5, with a weak D call TRBD1 (6 bases). CDR1 and CDR2 (germline): LGHDT, YNNKEL (reference sequence). This CDR3 spans 15 amino acids. The CDR3 region has the DNA TGTACCAGCAGCCCCACGCCGGGGGGCGATCAGCCCCAGCATTTT. It encodes CTSSPTPGGDQPQHF. The full variable domain, rest sourced from reference TRBV3-1 and TRBJ1-5, is DTAVSQTPKYLVTQMGNDKSIKCEQNLGHDTMYWYKQDSKKFLKIMFSYNNKELIINETVPNRFSPKSPDKAHLNLHINSLELGDSAVYFCTSSPTPGGDQPQHFGDGTRLSIL.

The chain's CDR3 is CASSFGGQGRMAEAFF. The CDR3 DNA sequence: TGTGCCAGCAGCTTCGGAGGACAGGGGAGGATGGCTGAAGCTTTCTTT. This chain uses TRBV11-2 with TRBJ1-1; 9 bases are shared with TRBD1. CDR3 size: 16 residues. The germline V gene has CDR1 SGHAT and CDR2 FQNNGV. The J segment lost 6 bases and the V segment lost 3 bases, leaving 11 bases of the junction unmatched.

This clonotype was counted between two and nine times. V is TRBV21-1 and J is TRBJ1-6; the table's TRBD1 call for D was not verified on the DNA. TRBV21-1 is noted as a pseudogene. This CDR3 region has 20 residues. CDR3 protein: CASSIRKERDRADSNSPLHF. The CDR3 nucleotides are TGTGCCAGCAGCATACGTAAAGAGAGGGACAGGGCTGATTCTAATTCACCCCTCCACTTT.

The chain joins TRBV3-1 to TRBJ2-7; 7 positions agree with TRBD1. With 3 bases clipped from V and 7 bases from J, the junction kept 3 bases outside the gene matches. CDR1 and CDR2 from the germline V gene are LGHDT and YNNKEL (reference sequence). CDR3 length: 12 residues. The CDR3 is CASSQTTGEQYF. Here the CDR3 DNA reads TGTGCCAGCAGCCAGACGACAGGGGAGCAGTACTTC.

The sample holds a few counts of this clonotype. The chain carries TRBV10-2 and TRBJ1-2, with D uncertain. V was shortened by 6 bases and J by 6 bases, with 14 bases between the two germline ends. The CDR3 length is 13 residues. The germline V gene encodes CDR1 WSHSY and CDR2 SAAADI. DNA for the CDR3: TGCGCCAGCAGGACAACCGACTCTAATGGCTACACCTTC. Translation: CASRTTDSNGYTF.

This chain links TRBV5-1 with TRBJ2-1; D is perhaps TRBD1 or TRBD2 (5 bases each). CDR3 length: 15 residues. Germline lookup yields CDR1 SGHRS and CDR2 YFSETQ. The ends were cut back, 7 bases at V and 8 bases at J, with 22 bases in the middle. CDR3 coding DNA: TGCGCCAGCGGGTCCGGGACCTTAGCGTCCGATGAGCAGTTCTTC. As protein: CASGSGTLASDEQFF.

Many counts were recorded for this clonotype. The rearrangement links TRBV7-2 to TRBJ1-2; TRBD1 matches 9 bases. V gave up 5 bases and J gave up 6 bases; unmatched junction bases: 4. Looked up from germline, CDR1 is SGHTA and CDR2 is FQGNSA. This CDR3 is built from 13 residues. The CDR3: CASSATGGNGYTF. The CDR3 bases are TGTGCCAGCAGCGCGACAGGGGGTAATGGCTACACCTTC.

This clonotype was seen a handful of times. The chain links TRBV3-1 to TRBJ2-7; D unresolved. The germline V gene has CDR1 LGHDT and CDR2 YNNKEL (reference sequence). CDR3 size: 15 residues. Trimming pared 1 base from V and 2 bases from J, leaving 12 bases between. The CDR3 DNA reads TGTGCCAGCAGCCAAGCGGTAGGTACCACCTACGAGCAGTACTTC. It specifies CASSQAVGTTYEQYF.

This chain connects TRBV12-3 or TRBV12-4 to TRBJ2-2, with 7 nucleotides matching TRBD1. V shed 6 bases, J shed 6 bases, and the junction held 7 bases outside the gene matches. This CDR3 spans 14 amino acids. Written as DNA, the CDR3 is TGTGCCAGCAGGCGTGACAGGGCCCCCGGGGAGCTGTTTTTT. Amino acid sequence: CASRRDRAPGELFF.

The table lists this clonotype with many counts. The rearrangement joins TRBV5-1 to TRBJ2-3; D gene ambiguous. V dropped 1 base and J dropped 5 bases, with 8 bases sitting between them. The germline gives CDR1 SGHRS, CDR2 YFSETQ. CDR3 length: 13 residues. The CDR3 bases are TGCGCCAGCAGCTTGAACCTCGGAGATACGCAGTATTTT. It encodes CASSLNLGDTQYF.

The chain couples TRBV29-1 to TRBJ2-2, with 8 bases matching TRBD2. V lost 7 bases to trimming and J lost 6 bases; unmatched junction nucleotides: 4. Germline V gives CDR1 SQVTM, CDR2 ANQGSEA. The CDR3 is 12 residues long. CDR3 protein: CSGSGRAGELFF. The CDR3 nucleotides are TGCAGCGGCAGCGGGAGAGCCGGGGAGCTGTTTTTT.

The chain links TRBV5-1 to TRBJ1-4, with TRBD1 as a possible D gene (6 bases). V was pared by 2 bases and J by 11 bases, with 10 bases between. This CDR3 contains 12 residues. The germline CDR1 and CDR2 sequences are SGHRS and YFSETQ. The CDR3 DNA follows: TGCGCCAGCAGCTTACCAGGGGAGAAACTGTTTTTT. This codes for CASSLPGEKLFF. Complete variable domain (other parts from reference TRBV5-1 and TRBJ1-4): KAGVTQTPRYLIKTRGQQVTLSCSPISGHRSVSWYQQTPGQGLQFLFEYFSETQRNKGNFPGRFSGRQFSNSRSEMNVSTLELGDSALYLCASSLPGEKLFFGSGTQLSVL.

This clonotype was counted ten times or more. The chain combines TRBV28 with TRBJ1-2, with 8 bases that match TRBD1. The CDR3 runs 14 residues. Germline values: CDR1 MDHEN, CDR2 SYDVKM. Losses at the gene ends were 6 bases for V and 4 bases for J; bases not matched to a gene: 7. Here the CDR3 reads CASSSGQGFYGYTF. The CDR3 nucleotides read TGTGCCAGCAGCTCCGGACAGGGCTTCTATGGCTACACCTTC.

The chain is built from TRBV2 and TRBJ1-6, with no clear D. The germline gives CDR1 SNHLY, CDR2 FYNNEI. V was pared by 2 bases and J by 5 bases, with 7 bases between. The CDR3 is 14 amino acids. CDR3 residues: CASSELEDNSPLHF. CDR3 in DNA: TGTGCCAGCAGTGAATTGGAAGATAATTCACCCCTCCACTTT.

This sequence joins TRBV5-1 and TRBJ2-2; TRBD2 is a possible D gene (5 bases). The ends were cut back, 4 bases at V and 6 bases at J, with 16 bases in the middle. The CDR3 covers 15 residues. Germline loops: CDR1 SGHRS, CDR2 YFSETQ. CDR3 region: CASSPEALGAGELFF. The CDR3 bases are TGCGCCAGCAGCCCTGAAGCCCTCGGGGCCGGGGAGCTGTTTTTT.

This clonotype has a count of ten or more. This chain uses TRBV7-9 with TRBJ2-1; D is ambiguous. V was shortened by 5 bases and J by 0 bases, with 14 bases between the two germline ends. Germline CDR1 reads SEHNR; CDR2 reads FQNEAQ (reference sequence). The CDR3 length is 16 residues. CDR3 bases: TGTGCCAGCAGCGACCACTTTTTAAGCTCCTACAATGAGCAGTTCTTC. It yields the protein CASSDHFLSSYNEQFF.

This clonotype was picked up a small number of times. This chain joins TRBV28 and TRBJ1-2, with D hard to call. The CDR3 runs 14 residues. From germline, CDR1 is MDHEN and CDR2 SYDVKM. The V gene lost 3 bases and the J gene lost 0 bases, with 8 bases spanning the gap. CDR3 nucleotide sequence: TGTGCCAGCAGTTTGATTGGAGCTAACTATGGCTACACCTTC. Translation gives CASSLIGANYGYTF.

CDR3 sequence reads: CASSPQQEIGTEAFF. CDR3 nucleotides: TGTGCCAGCTCACCTCAACAGGAAATTGGGACTGAAGCTTTCTTT. The gene calls are TRBV18 and TRBJ1-1, with TRBD1 as a possible D gene (5 bases). There are 15 residues in the CDR3. V dropped 3 bases and J dropped 5 bases, with 16 bases sitting between them. CDR1 and CDR2 from the germline V gene are KGHSH and LQKENI.